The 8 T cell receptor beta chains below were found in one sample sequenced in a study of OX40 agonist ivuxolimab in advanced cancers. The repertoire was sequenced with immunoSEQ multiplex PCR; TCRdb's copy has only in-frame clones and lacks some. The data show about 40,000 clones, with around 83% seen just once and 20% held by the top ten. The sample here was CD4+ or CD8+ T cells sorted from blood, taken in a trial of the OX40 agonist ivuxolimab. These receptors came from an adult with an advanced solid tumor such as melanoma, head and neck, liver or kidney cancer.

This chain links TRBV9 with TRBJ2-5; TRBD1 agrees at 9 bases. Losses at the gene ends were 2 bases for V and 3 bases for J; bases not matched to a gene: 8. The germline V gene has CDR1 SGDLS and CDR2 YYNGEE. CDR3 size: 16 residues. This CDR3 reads CASSVGGTGLEETQYF. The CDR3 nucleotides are TGTGCCAGCAGCGTGGGGGGGACAGGGCTCGAAGAGACCCAGTACTTC. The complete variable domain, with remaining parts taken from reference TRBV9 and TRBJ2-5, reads DSGVTQTPKHLITATGQRVTLRCSPRSGDLSVYWYQQSLDQGLQFLIQYYNGEERAKGNILERFSAQQFPDLHSELNLSSLELGDSALYFCASSVGGTGLEETQYFGPGTRLLVL.

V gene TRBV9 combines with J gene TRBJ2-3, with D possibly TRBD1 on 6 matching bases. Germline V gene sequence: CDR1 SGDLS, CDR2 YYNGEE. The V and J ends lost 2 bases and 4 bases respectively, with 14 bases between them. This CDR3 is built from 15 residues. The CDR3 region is CASSVQGRRSDTQYF. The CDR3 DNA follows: TGTGCCAGCAGCGTTCAGGGGCGCAGATCAGATACGCAGTATTTT.

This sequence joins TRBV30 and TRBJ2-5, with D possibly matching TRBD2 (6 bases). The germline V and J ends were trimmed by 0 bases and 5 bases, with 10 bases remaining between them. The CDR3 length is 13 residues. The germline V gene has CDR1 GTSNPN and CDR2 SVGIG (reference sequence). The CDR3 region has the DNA TGTGCCTGGAGTGTACGAAGCGGGGAGACCCAGTACTTC. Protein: CAWSVRSGETQYF.

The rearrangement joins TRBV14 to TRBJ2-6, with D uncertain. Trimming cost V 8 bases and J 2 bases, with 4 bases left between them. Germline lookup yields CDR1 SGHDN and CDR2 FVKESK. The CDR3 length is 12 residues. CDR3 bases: TGTGCCAGCGGGGCTGGGGCCAACGTCCTGACTTTC. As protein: CASGAGANVLTF.

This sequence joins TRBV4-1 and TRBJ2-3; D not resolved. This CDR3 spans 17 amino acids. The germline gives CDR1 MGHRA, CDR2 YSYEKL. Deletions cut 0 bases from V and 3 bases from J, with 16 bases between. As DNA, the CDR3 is TGCGCCAGCAGCCAAGATAATCTCGGTTCCTATACAGATACGCAGTATTTT. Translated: CASSQDNLGSYTDTQYF.

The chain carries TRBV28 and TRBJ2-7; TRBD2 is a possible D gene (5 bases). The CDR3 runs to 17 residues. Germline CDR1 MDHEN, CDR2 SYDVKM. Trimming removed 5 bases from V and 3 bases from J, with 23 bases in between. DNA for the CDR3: TGTGCCAGCAGTCTCGGGGTAGGCGGAGATGTACTCTACGAGCAGTACTTC. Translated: CASSLGVGGDVLYEQYF.

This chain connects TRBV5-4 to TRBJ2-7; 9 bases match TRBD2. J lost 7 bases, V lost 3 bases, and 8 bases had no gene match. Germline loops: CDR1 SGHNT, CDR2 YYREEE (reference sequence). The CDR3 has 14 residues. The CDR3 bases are TGTGCCAGCAGCTCGGGTGAAAGCGGGGGGGAGCAGTACTTC. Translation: CASSSGESGGEQYF. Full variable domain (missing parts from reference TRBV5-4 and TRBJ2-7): ETGVTQSPTHLIKTRGQQVTLRCSSQSGHNTVSWYQQALGQGPQFIFQYYREEENGRGNFPPRFSGLQFPNYSSELNVNALELDDSALYLCASSSGESGGEQYFGPGTRLTVT.

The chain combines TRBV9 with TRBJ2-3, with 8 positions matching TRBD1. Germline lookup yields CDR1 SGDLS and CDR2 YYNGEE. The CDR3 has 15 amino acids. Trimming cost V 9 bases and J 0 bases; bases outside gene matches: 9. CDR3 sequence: CATTTGTGSTDTQYF. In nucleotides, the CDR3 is TGTGCCACCACAACCGGGACAGGAAGCACAGATACGCAGTATTTT.